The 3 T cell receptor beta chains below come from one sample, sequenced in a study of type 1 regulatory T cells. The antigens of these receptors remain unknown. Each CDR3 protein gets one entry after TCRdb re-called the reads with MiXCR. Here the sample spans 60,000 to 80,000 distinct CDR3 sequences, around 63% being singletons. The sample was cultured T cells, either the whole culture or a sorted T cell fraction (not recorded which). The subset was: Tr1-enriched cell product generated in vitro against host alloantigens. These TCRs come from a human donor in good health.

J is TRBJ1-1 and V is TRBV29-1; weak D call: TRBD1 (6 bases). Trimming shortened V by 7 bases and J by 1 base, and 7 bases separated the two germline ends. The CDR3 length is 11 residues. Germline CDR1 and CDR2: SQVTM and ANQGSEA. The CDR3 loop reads CSGDTNTEAFF. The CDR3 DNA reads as TGCAGCGGGGACACGAACACTGAAGCTTTCTTT.

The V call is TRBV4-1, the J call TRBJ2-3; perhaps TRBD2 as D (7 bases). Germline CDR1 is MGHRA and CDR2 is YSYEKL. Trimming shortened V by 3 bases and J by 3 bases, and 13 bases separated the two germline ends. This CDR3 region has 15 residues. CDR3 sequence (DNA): TGCGCCAGCAGCCACAGAGCGGGGACAACAGATACGCAGTATTTT. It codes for CASSHRAGTTDTQYF.

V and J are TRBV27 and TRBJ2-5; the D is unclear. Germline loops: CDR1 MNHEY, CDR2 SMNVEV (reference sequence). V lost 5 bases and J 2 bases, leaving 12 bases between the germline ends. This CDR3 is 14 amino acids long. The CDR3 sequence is CASSRVGAQETQYF. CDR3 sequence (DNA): TGTGCCAGCAGTCGAGTGGGTGCTCAAGAGACCCAGTACTTC.